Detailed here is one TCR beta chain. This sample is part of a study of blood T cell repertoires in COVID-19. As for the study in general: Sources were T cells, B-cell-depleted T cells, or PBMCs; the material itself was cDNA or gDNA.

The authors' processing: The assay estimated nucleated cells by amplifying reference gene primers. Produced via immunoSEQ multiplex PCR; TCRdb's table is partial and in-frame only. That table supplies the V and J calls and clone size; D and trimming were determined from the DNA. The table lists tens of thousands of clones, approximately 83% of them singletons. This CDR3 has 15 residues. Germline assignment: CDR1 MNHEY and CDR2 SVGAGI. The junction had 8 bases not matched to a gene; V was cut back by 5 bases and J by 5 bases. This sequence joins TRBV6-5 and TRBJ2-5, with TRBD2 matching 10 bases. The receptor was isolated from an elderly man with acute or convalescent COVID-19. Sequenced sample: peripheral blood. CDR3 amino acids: CASSRGLAGAETQYF. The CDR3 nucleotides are TGTGCCAGCAGTCGCGGTCTAGCGGGGGCGGAGACCCAGTACTTC.